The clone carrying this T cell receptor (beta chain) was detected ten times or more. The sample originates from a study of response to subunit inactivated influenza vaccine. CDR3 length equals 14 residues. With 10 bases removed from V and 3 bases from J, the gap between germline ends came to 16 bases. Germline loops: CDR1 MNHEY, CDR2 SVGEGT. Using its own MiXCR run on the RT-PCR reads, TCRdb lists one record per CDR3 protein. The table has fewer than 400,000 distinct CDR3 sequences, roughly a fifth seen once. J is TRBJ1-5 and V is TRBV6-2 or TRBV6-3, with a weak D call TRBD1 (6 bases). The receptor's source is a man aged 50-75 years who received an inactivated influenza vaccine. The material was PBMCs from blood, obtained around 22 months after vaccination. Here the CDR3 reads CATAGVSPNQPQHF. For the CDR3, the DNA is TGTGCCACCGCAGGGGTTTCTCCCAATCAGCCCCAGCATTTT.